The 9 T cell receptor beta chains in this list originate from one sample, sequenced in a study of post-analysis software for immune sequencing data. The study's findings and limits: Elevated frequency relative to controls characterized 4 or 5 TRBV segments in patients, TRBV5-6, TRBV5-1 and TRBV20-1 among them.

No cognate antigen is known for these TCRs. Built from TCR beta cDNA, the libraries had unique molecular identifiers in them. TCRdb analysed the PCR reads with MiXCR anew, one entry per CDR3 protein. This repertoire shows about 260,000 distinct CDR3 sequences, 30% to 45% found once; its top ten account for under 5.5%. The sample consisted of blood. These receptors came from a girl aged 5 to 17 with multiple sclerosis.

A remark on this clonotype: A much larger clone lies a single base off, so this may be a read error. The chain links TRBV4-2 to TRBJ2-5; 9 nucleotides match TRBD2. V gave up 4 bases and J gave up 7 bases; unmatched junction bases: 25. CDR3 size: 20 residues. Germline CDR1 reads LGHNA; CDR2 reads YNFKEQ. The CDR3: CASSPGVRGTSLPGVGTQYF. The CDR3 DNA reads as TGTGCCAGCAGCCCAGGGGTCCGCGGGACTAGCCTCCCCGGAGTTGGGACCCAGTACTTC.

The chain joins TRBV29-1 to TRBJ2-7; the D is unclear. Trimming pared 6 bases from V and 1 base from J, leaving 7 bases between. CDR3 length: 11 amino acids. Germline-derived CDR1 and CDR2 are SQVTM and ANQGSEA. The CDR3 bases are TGCAGCGTGGCCGTTTCCTACGAGCAGTACTTC. Amino acid sequence: CSVAVSYEQYF.

There are many counts of this clonotype. The chain recombines TRBV4-2 with TRBJ1-2, with TRBD1 matching over 10 bases. This CDR3 spans 18 amino acids. V lost 0 bases and J lost 2; bases outside the gene matches: 9. Germline V gene lookup returns CDR1 LGHNA and CDR2 YNFKEQ. The CDR3 loop reads CASSQDSRDRGSNYGYTF. CDR3 nucleotide sequence: TGTGCCAGCAGCCAAGATTCCCGGGACAGGGGCTCGAACTATGGCTACACCTTC.

The chain uses TRBV20-1 and TRBJ2-7, with TRBD1 as a possible D gene (6 bases). V was cut by 1 base and J by 1 base, with 8 bases left in between. Germline CDR1 reads DFQATT; CDR2 reads SNEGSKA (reference sequence). The CDR3 length is 13 residues. CDR3 protein: CSARGGQSYEQYF. CDR3 bases: TGCAGTGCTAGAGGGGGGCAGTCCTACGAGCAGTACTTC.

A note on this clonotype: The junction differs from germline at one of its ends, possibly a read error. The rearrangement uses TRBV5-1 and TRBJ1-1; unclear D gene. Germline CDR1 is SGHRS and CDR2 is YFSETQ. The CDR3 runs to 13 residues. The CDR3: CATSLNWTTEAFF. CDR3 nucleotide sequence: TGCGCCACCAGCCTCAATTGGACCACTGAAGCTTTCTTT.

In this sample, this clonotype turned up many times. The chain employs TRBV4-2 and TRBJ1-2, with TRBD1 identical over 10 bases. Germline lookup yields CDR1 LGHNA and CDR2 YNFKEQ. V was pared by 0 bases and J by 8 bases, with 12 bases of the junction left unmatched. The CDR3 contains 17 residues. The CDR3 DNA is TGTGCCAGCAGCCAAGAGGGGCGCGACAGGGGGCGAGGCGGCTACACCTTC. This codes for CASSQEGRDRGRGGYTF.

The CDR3 loop reads CASRSAWGDLIQPQHF. In DNA, the CDR3 is TGTGCCAGTAGGAGCGCATGGGGGGATCTGATTCAGCCCCAGCATTTT. This chain joins TRBV19 and TRBJ1-5; D possibly corresponds to TRBD1 (5 bases). Germline V gene data show CDR1 as LNHDA and CDR2 as SQIVND (reference sequence). V lost 6 bases and J 6 bases, leaving 21 bases between the germline ends. The CDR3 has 16 residues.

This clonotype showed up many times. The chain has TRBV20-1 and TRBJ1-6, with D possibly TRBD1 on 5 matching bases. Deletions cut 5 bases from V and 0 bases from J, with 14 bases between. The CDR3 sequence is 16 residues long. From germline, CDR1 is DFQATT and CDR2 SNEGSKA (reference sequence). CDR3: CSAGRGGVSYNSPLHF. In DNA, the CDR3 is TGCAGTGCTGGGAGGGGAGGCGTCTCCTATAATTCACCCCTCCACTTT.

This clonotype was seen a handful of times. This chain joins TRBV29-1 and TRBJ1-1; possible D gene TRBD1, 5 bases. This CDR3 is built from 12 residues. V shed 7 bases and J shed 1 base, with 10 bases lying between them. CDR1 and CDR2 from the germline V gene are SQVTM and ANQGSEA. This CDR3 is CSASGRNTEAFF. CDR3 DNA sequence: TGCAGCGCTTCGGGACGGAACACTGAAGCTTTCTTT.